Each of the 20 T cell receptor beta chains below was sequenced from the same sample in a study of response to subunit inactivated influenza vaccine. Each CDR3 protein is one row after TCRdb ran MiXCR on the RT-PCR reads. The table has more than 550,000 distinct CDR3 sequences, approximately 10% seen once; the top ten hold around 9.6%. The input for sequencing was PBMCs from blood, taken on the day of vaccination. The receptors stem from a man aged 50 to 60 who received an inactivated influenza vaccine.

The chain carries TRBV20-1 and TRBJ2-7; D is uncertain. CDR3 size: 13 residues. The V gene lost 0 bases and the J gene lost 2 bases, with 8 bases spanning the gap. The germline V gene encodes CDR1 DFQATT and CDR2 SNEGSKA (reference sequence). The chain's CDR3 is CSAREPGAYEQYF. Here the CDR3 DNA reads TGCAGTGCTAGAGAGCCTGGCGCCTACGAGCAGTACTTC.

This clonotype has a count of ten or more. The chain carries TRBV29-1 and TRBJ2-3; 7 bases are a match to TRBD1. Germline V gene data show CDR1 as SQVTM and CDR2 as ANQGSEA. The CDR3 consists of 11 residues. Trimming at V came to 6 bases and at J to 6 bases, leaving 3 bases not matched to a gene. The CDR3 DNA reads TGCAGCGTAAAACAGGGGGATACGCAGTATTTT. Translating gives CSVKQGDTQYF.

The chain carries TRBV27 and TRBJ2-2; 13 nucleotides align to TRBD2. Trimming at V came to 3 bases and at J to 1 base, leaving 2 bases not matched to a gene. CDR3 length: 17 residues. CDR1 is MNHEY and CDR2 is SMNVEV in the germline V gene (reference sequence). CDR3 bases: TGTGCCAGCAGTTTCCGACTAGCGGGAGGGAACACCGGGGAGCTGTTTTTT. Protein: CASSFRLAGGNTGELFF.

The CDR3 DNA follows: TGTGCCAGCAGCTCAAGACTCGCATACGAGCAGTACTTC. This gives the protein CASSSRLAYEQYF. This chain joins TRBV7-8 and TRBJ2-7; D remains unclear. V gave up 4 bases and J gave up 4 bases, with 11 bases separating them. This CDR3 region has 13 residues. The germline gives CDR1 SGHVS, CDR2 FQNEAQ.

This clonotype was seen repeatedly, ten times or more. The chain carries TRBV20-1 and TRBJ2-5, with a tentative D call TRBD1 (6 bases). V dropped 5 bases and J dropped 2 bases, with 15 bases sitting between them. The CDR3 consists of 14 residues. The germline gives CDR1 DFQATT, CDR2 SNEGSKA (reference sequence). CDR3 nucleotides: TGCAGTGCTCCCCGACAGGCTCGGCAAGAGACCCAGTACTTC. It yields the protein CSAPRQARQETQYF.

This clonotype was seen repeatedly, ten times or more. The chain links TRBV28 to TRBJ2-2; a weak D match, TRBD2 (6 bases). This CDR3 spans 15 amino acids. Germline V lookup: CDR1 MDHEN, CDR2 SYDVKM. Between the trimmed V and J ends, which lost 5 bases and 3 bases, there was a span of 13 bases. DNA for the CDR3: TGTGCCAGCAGTGGGACTCCCTTTTACACCGGGGAGCTGTTTTTT. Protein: CASSGTPFYTGELFF.

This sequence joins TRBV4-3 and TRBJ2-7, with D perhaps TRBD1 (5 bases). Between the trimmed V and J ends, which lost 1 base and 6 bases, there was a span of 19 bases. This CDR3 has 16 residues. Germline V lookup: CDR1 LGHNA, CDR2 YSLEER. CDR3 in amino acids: CASSQGGLGVSGEQYF. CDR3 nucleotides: TGCGCCAGCAGCCAAGGCGGTCTAGGGGTATCGGGCGAGCAGTACTTC.

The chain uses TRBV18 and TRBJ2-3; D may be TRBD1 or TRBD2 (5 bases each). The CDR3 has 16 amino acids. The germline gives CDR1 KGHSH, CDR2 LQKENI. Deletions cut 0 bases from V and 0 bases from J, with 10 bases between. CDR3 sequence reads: CASSPPVGASTDTQYF. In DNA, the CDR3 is TGTGCCAGCTCACCACCGGTCGGGGCTAGCACAGATACGCAGTATTTT.

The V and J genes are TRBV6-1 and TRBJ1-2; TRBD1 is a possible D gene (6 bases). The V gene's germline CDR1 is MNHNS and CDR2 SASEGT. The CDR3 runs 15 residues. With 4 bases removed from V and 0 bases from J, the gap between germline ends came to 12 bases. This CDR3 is CASSVVRGANYGYTF. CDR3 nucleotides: TGTGCCAGCAGTGTTGTCAGGGGAGCTAACTATGGCTACACCTTC.

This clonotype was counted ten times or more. The DNA of the CDR3 is TGTGCCAGCAGCCAAGAGAATCAAGAGACCCAGTACTTC. This codes for CASSQENQETQYF. The chain uses TRBV4-2 and TRBJ2-5; the D is unclear. The CDR3 is 13 amino acids. Germline assignment: CDR1 LGHNA and CDR2 YNFKEQ. V lost 0 bases and J 2 bases, leaving 4 bases between the germline ends.

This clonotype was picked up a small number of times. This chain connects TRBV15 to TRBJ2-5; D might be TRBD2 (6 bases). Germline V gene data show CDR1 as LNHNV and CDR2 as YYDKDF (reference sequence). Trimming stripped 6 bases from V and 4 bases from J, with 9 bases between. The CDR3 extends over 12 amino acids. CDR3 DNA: TGTGCCACCAGTGGAGGGCCAGAGACCCAGTACTTC. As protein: CATSGGPETQYF. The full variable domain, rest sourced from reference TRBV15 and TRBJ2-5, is DAMVIQNPRYQVTQFGKPVTLSCSQTLNHNVMYWYQQKSSQAPKLLFHYYDKDFNNEADTPDNFQSRRPNTSFCFLDIRSPGLGDTAMYLCATSGGPETQYFGPGTRLLVL.

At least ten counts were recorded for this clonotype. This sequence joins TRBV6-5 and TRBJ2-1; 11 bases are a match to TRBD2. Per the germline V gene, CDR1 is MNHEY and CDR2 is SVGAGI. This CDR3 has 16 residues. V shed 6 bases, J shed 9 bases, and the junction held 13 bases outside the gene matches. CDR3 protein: CASRYPSSGRKVEQFF. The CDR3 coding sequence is TGTGCCAGCAGATATCCATCTAGCGGGAGGAAAGTTGAGCAGTTCTTC.

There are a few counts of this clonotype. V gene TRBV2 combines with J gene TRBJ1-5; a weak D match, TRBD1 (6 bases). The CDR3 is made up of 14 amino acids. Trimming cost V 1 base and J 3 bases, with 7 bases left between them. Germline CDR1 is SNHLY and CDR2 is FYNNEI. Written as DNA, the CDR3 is TGTGCCAGCAGTGAAGGGACAGTCAATCAGCCCCAGCATTTT. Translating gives CASSEGTVNQPQHF.

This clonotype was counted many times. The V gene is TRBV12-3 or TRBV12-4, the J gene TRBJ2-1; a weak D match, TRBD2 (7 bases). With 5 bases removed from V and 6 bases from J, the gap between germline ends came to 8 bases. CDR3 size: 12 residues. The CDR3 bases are TGTGCCAGCAGTCGGGGGGCCAATGAGCAGTTCTTC. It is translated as CASSRGANEQFF.

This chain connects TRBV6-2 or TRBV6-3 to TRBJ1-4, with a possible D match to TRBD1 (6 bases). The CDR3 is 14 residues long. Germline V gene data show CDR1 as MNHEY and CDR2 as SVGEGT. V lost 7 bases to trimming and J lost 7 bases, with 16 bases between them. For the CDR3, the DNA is TGTGCCAGCAAAAGTATGCAGGGGAGTGAAAAACTGTTTTTT. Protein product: CASKSMQGSEKLFF.

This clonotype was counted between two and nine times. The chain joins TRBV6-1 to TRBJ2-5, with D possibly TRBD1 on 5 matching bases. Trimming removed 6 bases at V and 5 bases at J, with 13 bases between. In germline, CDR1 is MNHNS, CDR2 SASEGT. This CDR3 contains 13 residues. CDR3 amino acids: CASSPGWWETQYF. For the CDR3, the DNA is TGTGCCAGCAGCCCAGGGTGGTGGGAGACCCAGTACTTC.

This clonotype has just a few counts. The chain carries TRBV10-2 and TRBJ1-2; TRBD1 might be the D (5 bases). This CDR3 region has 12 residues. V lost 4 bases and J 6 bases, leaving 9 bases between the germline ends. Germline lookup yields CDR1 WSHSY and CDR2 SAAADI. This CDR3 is CASSVATDGYTF. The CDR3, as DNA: TGCGCCAGCAGTGTAGCGACAGATGGCTACACCTTC.

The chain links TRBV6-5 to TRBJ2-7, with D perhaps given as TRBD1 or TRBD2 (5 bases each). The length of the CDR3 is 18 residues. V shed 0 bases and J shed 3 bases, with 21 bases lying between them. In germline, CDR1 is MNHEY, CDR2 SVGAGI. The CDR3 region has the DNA TGTGCCAGCAGTTACTCGGGGGTACGACAAGCTACCTTCTACGAGCAGTACTTC. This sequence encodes CASSYSGVRQATFYEQYF.

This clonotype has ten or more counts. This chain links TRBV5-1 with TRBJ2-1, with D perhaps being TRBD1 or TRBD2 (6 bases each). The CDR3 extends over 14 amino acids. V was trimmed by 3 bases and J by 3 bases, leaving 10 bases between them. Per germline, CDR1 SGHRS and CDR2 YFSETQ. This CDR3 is CASSSGGVYNEQFF. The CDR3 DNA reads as TGCGCCAGCAGCTCCGGGGGCGTCTACAATGAGCAGTTCTTC.

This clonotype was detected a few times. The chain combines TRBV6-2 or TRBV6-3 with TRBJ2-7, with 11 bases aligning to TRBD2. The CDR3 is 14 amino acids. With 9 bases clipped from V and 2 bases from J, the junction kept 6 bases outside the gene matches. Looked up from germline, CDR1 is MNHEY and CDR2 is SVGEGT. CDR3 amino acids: CASITSGSPYEQYF. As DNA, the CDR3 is TGTGCCAGTATTACTAGCGGGAGCCCCTACGAGCAGTACTTC.